This T cell receptor (beta chain) was sequenced for a study of blood T cell repertoires in COVID-19. Across the whole study: From the United States, Italy and Spain came samples of acute and convalescent COVID-19. T cells, B-cell-depleted T cells, or PBMCs supplied cDNA or gDNA.

Deletions cut 4 bases from V and 8 bases from J, with 14 bases between. Germline-derived CDR1 and CDR2 are ENHRY and SYGVKD. This CDR3 spans 13 amino acids. In the study's own analysis: From reference gene primer amplification, estimates of nucleated cell counts were derived. The protocol was immunoSEQ multiplex PCR, while the TCRdb copy is restricted to in-frame clones and leaves out a portion. V and J calls and clone size are as listed in that table; D and trimming were resolved from the DNA. This repertoire shows a few hundred thousand clones, 80% found once; its top ten account for roughly 12%. The material sequenced was peripheral blood. This clonotype was obtained from a human donor in a cohort sampled during active COVID-19. This chain uses TRBV10-3 with TRBJ1-2; D perhaps matches TRBD1 (6 bases). Written as DNA, the CDR3 is TGTGCCATCAGTGGCTCGGGGACATACGGCTACACCTTC. Translated: CAISGSGTYGYTF.